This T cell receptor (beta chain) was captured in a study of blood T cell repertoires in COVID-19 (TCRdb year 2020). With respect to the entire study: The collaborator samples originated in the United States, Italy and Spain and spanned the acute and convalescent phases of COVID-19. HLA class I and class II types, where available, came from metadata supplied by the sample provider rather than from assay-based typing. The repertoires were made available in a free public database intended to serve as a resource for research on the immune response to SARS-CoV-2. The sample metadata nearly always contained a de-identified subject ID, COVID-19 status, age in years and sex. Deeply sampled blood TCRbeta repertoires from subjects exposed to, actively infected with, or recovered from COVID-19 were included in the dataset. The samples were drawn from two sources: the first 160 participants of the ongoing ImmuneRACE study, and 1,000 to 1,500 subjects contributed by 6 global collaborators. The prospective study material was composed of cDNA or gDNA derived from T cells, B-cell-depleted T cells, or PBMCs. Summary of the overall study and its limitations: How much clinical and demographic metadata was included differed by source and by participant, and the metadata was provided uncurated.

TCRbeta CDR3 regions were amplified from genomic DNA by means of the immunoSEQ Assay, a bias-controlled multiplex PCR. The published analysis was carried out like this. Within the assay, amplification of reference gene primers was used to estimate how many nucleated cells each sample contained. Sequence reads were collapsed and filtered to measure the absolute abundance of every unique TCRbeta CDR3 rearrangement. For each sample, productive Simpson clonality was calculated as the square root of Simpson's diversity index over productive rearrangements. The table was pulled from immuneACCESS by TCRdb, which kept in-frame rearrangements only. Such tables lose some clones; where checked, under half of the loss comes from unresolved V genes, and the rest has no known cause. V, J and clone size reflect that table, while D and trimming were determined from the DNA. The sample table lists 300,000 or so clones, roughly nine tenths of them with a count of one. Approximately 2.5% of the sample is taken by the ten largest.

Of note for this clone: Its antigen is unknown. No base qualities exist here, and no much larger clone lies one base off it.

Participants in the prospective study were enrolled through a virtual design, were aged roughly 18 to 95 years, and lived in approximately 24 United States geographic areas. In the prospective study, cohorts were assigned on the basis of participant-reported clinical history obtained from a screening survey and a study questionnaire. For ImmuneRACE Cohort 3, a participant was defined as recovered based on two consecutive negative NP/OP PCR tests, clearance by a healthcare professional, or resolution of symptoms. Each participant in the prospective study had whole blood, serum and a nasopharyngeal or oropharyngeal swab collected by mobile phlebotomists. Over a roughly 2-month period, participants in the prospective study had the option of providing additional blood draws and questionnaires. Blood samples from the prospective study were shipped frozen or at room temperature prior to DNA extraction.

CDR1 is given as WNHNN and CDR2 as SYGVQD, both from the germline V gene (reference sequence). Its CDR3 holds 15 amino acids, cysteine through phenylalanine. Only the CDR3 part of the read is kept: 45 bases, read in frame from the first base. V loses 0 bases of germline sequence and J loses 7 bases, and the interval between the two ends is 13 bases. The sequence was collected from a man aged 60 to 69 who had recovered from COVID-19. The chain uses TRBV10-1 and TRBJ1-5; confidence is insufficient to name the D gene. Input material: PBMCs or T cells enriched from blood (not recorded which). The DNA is TGCGCCAGCAGTGAGTCGGGTAGGGAGCCCCAGCCCCAGCATTTT. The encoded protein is CASSESGREPQPQHF.